This TCR beta chain was identified in a study of T cells in Graves' hyperthyroidism and ophthalmopathy. This CDR3 region has 15 residues. V was pared by 4 bases and J by 12 bases, with 22 bases between. CDR1 LGHDT and CDR2 YNNKEL come from the germline V gene (reference sequence). Amplified TCR beta CDR3 regions derived from RNA transcripts. An initial round of RT-PCR targeting the TCR CDR3 relied on the HTBI primer set. TCRdb analysed the multiplex PCR reads with MiXCR anew, one entry per CDR3 protein. The table lists about 50,000 distinct CDR3 sequences, around 50% of them singletons. The V and J genes are TRBV3-1 and TRBJ2-1; D may correspond to TRBD1 or TRBD2 (6 bases each). The clonotype originates from a woman aged 25 to 39 with Graves' ophthalmopathy. Sequenced: blood. CDR3 residues: CASSPRGRVADTQFF. CDR3 DNA: TGTGCCAGCAGCCCCCGGGGGCGGGTCGCAGATACGCAGTTCTTC.